This note documents a single T cell receptor beta chain sequence. The antigen is undetermined. This sample's time point: week 47, end of study. Each dose delivered 300 ug of mutant IDH1 20-mer peptide subcutaneously with imiquimod. Trimming pared 3 bases from V and 0 bases from J, leaving 7 bases between. The CDR3 loop spans 14 amino acids. Germline CDR1 reads MNHEY; CDR2 reads SMNVEV (reference sequence). Sequencing used immunoSEQ multiplex PCR; TCRdb keeps in-frame clones, though not all of them. The profile shows about 94,000 clones, 85% to 90% of them singletons. This specimen comes from a study of a mutant IDH1 vaccine in newly diagnosed glioma. The study's findings and limits: Vaccination induced immune responses in over 85% of patients.

The receptor comes from a woman in her forties or fifties with glioma. The chain combines TRBV27 with TRBJ2-3; D not resolved. The sequencing here drew on PBMCs, taken from a glioma patient whose treatment included an IDH1 peptide vaccine. The CDR3 nucleotides read TGTGCCAGCAGTTTTAGACGCAGCACAGATACGCAGTATTTT. Protein: CASSFRRSTDTQYF.